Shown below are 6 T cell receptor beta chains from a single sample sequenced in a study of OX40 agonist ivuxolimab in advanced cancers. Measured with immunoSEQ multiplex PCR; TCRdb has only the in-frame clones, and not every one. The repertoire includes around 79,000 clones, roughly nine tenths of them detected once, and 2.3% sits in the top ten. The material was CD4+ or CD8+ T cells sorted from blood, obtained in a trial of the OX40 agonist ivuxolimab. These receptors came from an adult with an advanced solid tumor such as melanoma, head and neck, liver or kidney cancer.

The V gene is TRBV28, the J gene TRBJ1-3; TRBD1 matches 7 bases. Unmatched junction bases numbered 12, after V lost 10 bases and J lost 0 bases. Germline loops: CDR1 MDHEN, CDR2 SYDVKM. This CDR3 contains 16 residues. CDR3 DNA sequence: TGTGCCACTCTCCAGACAGGGCGGTTCTCTGGAAACACCATATATTTT. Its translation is CATLQTGRFSGNTIYF.

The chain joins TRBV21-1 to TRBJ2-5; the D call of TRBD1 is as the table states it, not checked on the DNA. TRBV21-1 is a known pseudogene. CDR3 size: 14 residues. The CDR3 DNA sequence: TGTGCCAGCAGCAAGACAGGGGTGGAGGAGACCCAGTACTTC. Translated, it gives CASSKTGVEETQYF.

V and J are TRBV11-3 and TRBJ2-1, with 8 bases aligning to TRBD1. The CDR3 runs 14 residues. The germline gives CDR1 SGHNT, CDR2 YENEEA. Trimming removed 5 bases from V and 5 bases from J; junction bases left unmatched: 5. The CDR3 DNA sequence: TGTGCCAGCAGCCTTCCGGACAGGGACAATGAGCAGTTCTTC. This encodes CASSLPDRDNEQFF.

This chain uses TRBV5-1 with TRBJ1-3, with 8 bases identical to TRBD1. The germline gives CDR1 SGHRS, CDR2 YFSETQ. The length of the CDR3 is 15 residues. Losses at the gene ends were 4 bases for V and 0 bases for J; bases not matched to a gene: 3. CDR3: CASSPGGVSGNTIYF. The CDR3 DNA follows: TGCGCCAGCAGCCCAGGGGGCGTCTCTGGAAACACCATATATTTT.

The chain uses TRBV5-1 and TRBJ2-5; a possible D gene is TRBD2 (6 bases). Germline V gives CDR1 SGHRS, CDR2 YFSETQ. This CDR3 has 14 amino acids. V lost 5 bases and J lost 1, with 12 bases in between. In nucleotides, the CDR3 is TGCGCCAGCAGGCGGACTACCCTCCAAGAGACCCAGTACTTC. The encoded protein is CASRRTTLQETQYF.

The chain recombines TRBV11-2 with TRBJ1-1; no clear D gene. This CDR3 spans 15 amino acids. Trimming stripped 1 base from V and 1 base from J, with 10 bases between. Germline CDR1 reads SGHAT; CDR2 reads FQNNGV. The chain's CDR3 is CASSLGGFGNTEAFF. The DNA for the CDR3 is TGTGCCAGCAGCTTAGGAGGGTTCGGGAACACTGAAGCTTTCTTT.